This paragraph reports one T cell receptor beta chain. The entry originates in a study of shared clonotypes between healthy human individuals. About the research overall: Three plates each covered CD4 naive and memory; CD8 naive two, CD8 memory one.

The naive CD8 fraction comprised CD45RO-negative cells positively selected for CCR7 and excluded terminally differentiated effector memory CD45RA+ cells. Every donor, a Caucasian adult, lived in Nashville, Tennessee. TCRdb's table, derived via immunoSEQ multiplex PCR, lists solely in-frame clones and lacks some. The repertoire holds more than 600,000 clones, around 92% seen once, with 20% to 25% in the top ten. This CDR3 has 14 residues. V lost 8 bases, J lost 1 base, and 11 bases lay in between. Germline-derived CDR1 and CDR2 are MNHEY and SMNVEV (reference sequence). What was sequenced was naive CD8+ T cells sorted from blood. The rearrangement links TRBV27 to TRBJ2-2, with no clear D. The sequence came from a man aged 25 to 45 in good health. Here the CDR3 DNA reads TGTGCCAGCGCCGACCTGATGAACACCGGGGAGCTGTTTTTT. Translation: CASADLMNTGELFF.